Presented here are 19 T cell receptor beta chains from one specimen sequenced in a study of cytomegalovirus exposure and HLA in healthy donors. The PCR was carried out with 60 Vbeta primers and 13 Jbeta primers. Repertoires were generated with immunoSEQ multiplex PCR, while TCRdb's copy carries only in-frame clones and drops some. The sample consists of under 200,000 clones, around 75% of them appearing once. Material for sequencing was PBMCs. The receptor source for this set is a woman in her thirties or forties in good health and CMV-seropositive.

CDR3 in amino acids: CASSLLRGTEAFF. As DNA, the CDR3 is TGTGCCAGCAGCTTGTTGAGAGGGACTGAAGCTTTCTTT. The chain is built from TRBV7-2 and TRBJ1-1; D remains ambiguous. The germline gives CDR1 SGHTA, CDR2 FQGNSA. The CDR3 is 13 residues long. The V end was cut by 3 bases, the J end by 5 bases, with 10 bases between.

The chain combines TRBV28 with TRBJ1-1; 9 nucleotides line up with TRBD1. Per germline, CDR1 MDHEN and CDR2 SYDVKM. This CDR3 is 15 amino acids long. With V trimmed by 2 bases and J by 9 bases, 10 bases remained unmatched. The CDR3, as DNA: TGTGCCAGCAGTTTACCCCCGGGACAGGGATTTCAAGCTTTCTTT. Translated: CASSLPPGQGFQAFF.

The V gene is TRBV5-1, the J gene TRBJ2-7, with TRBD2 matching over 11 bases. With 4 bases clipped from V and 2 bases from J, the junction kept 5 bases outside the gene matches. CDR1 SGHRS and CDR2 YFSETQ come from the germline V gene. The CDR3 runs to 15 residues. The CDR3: CASSPGLAVAYEQYF. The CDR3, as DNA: TGCGCCAGCAGCCCGGGACTAGCGGTGGCCTACGAGCAGTACTTC.

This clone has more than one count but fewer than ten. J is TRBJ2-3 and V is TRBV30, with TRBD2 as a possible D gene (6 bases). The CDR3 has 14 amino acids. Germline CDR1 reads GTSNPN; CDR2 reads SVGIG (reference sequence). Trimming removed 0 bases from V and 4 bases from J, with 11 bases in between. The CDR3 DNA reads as TGTGCCTGGAGTGTAGGCGGGGAAGCAGATACGCAGTATTTT. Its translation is CAWSVGGEADTQYF.

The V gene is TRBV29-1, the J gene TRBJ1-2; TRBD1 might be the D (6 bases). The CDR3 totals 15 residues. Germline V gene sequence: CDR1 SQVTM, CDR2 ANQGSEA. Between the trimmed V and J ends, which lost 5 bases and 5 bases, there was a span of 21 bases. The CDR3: CSVHLGTPTAYGYTF. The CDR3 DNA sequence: TGCAGCGTTCATCTAGGGACACCCACCGCTTATGGCTACACCTTC.

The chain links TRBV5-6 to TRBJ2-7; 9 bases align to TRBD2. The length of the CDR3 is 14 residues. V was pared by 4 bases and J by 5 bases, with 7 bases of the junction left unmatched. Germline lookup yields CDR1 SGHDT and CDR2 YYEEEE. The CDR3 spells CASSRSGGEDEQYF. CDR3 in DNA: TGTGCCAGCAGCCGTAGCGGGGGAGAGGACGAGCAGTACTTC.

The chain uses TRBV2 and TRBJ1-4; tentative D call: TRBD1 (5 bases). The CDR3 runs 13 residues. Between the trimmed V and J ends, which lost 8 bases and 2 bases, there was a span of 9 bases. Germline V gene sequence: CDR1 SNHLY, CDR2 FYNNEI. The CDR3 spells CASETETNEKLFF. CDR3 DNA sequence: TGTGCCAGCGAGACAGAGACTAATGAAAAACTGTTTTTT.

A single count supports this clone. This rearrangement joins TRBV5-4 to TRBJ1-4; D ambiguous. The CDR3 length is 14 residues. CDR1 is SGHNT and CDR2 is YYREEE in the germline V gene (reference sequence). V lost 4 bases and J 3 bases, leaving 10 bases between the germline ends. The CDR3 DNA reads TGTGCCAGCAGCCCCGAGGTGGCTAATGAAAAACTGTTTTTT. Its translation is CASSPEVANEKLFF.

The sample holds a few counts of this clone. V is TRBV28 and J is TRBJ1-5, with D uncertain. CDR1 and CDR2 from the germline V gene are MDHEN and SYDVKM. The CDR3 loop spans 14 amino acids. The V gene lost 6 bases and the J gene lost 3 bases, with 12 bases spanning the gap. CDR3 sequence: CASRPAGFNQPQHF. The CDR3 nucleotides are TGTGCCAGCAGACCGGCAGGCTTCAATCAGCCCCAGCATTTT.

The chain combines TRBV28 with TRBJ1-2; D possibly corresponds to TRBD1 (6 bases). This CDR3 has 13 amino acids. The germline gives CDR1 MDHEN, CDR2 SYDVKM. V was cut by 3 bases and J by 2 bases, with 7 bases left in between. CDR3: CASSLRGNYGYTF. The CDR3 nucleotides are TGTGCCAGCAGTTTGAGGGGGAACTATGGCTACACCTTC.

CDR3 protein: CASSSGRQGAGYETQYF. CDR3 in DNA: TGTGCCAGCAGCTCAGGAAGACAGGGGGCGGGATATGAGACCCAGTACTTC. This chain links TRBV7-9 with TRBJ2-5, with 10 bases lining up with TRBD1. This CDR3 is 17 amino acids long. The germline V gene has CDR1 SEHNR and CDR2 FQNEAQ (reference sequence). The ends lost 4 bases at V and 5 bases at J; junction bases unmatched: 13.

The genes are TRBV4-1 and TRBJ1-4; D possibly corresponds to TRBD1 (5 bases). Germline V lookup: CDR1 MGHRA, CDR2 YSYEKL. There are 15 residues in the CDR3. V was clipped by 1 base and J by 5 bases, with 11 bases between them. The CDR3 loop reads CASSQVGGTNEKLFF. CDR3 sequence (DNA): TGCGCCAGCAGCCAAGTCGGGGGGACCAATGAAAAACTGTTTTTT.

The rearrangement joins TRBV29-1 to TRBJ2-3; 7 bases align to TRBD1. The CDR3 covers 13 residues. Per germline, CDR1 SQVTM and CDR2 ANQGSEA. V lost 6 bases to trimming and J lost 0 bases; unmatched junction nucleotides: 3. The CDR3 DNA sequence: TGCAGCGTCGAGACAGGGAGCACAGATACGCAGTATTTT. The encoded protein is CSVETGSTDTQYF.

The DNA for the CDR3 is TGTGCCAGCAGGAGCTCTGGAAACACCATATATTTT. Its protein is CASRSSGNTIYF. The J gene is TRBJ1-3, the V gene TRBV27; no reliable D call. CDR3 length: 12 residues. Trimming left V 6 bases short and J 0 bases short, with 3 bases between. Per germline, CDR1 MNHEY and CDR2 SMNVEV (reference sequence).

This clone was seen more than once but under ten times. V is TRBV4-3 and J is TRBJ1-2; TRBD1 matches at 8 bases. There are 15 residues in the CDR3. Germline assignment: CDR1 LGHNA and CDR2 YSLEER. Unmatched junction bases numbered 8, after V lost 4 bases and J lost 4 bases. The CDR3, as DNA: TGCGCCAGCAGCCTAAAGACAGGGGTGAGCTATGGCTACACCTTC. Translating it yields CASSLKTGVSYGYTF.

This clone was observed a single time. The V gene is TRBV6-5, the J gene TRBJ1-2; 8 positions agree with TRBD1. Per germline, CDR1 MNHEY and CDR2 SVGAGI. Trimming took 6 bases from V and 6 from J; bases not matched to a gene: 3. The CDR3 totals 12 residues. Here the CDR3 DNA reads TGTGCCAGCAGGACAGGGGCTCATGGCTACACCTTC. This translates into CASRTGAHGYTF.

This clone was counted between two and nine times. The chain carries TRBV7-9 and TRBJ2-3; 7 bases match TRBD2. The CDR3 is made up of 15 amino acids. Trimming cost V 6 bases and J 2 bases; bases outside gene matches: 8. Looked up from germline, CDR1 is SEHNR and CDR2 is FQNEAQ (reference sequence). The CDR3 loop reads CASRPPGGATDTQYF. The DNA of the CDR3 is TGTGCCAGCAGACCCCCGGGGGGAGCCACAGATACGCAGTATTTT.

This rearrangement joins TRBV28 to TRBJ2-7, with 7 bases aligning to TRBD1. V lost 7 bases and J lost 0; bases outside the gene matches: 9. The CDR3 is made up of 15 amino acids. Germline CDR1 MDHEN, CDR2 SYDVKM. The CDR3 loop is CASTLGQSHSYEQYF. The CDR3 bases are TGTGCCAGCACCCTGGGACAGTCCCACTCCTACGAGCAGTACTTC.

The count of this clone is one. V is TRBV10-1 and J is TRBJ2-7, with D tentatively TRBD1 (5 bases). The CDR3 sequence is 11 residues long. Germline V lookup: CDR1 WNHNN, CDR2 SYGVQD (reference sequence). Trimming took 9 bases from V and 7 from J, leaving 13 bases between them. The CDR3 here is CASTQGVEQYF. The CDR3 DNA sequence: TGCGCCAGTACACAAGGGGTAGAGCAGTACTTC.